This T cell receptor (beta chain) was observed in a study of CD8+ T cells in alopecia areata. Background on the study: Tofacitinib was taken orally by treated patients, and the dose was 5 to 10 mg twice daily.

RNA was isolated and reverse transcribed to cDNA, the sequencing template. Some clones are missing from TCRdb's copy, which holds only in-frame ones; the method was immunoSEQ multiplex PCR. This table has over 150,000 clones, approximately 55% appearing once. Treatment described: oral pan-JAK inhibitor, 5-10 mg twice daily. The sequence derives from a human donor with alopecia areata. The sequencing here drew on CD8+ T cells sorted from blood, taken at week 24, from a patient treated with tofacitinib.

The CDR3 DNA follows: TGTGCCTGGGGGGGACCGAATAGCAATCAGCCCCAGCATTTT. It codes for CAWGGPNSNQPQHF. This sequence joins TRBV30 and TRBJ1-5; perhaps TRBD1 as D (5 bases). Germline assignment: CDR1 GTSNPN and CDR2 SVGIG (reference sequence). This CDR3 is built from 14 residues. Trimming pared 5 bases from V and 0 bases from J, leaving 11 bases between.